The T cell receptor beta chain described here comes from a study of STAT5B mutations in CD4+ large granular lymphocyte leukemia (dated by TCRdb to 2021 to 2024). For context, the study as a whole: Among the healthy controls, the CDR3 'QG' motif was associated with a particular HLA allele. The study compared the TCRbeta repertoires of patients with CD4+ T-cell large granular lymphocyte leukemia against the TCRbeta repertoires of healthy blood donors. Flow cytometry on FACSCanto II or FACSVerse showed that the purified fractions were more than 95% pure among lymphocytes. Overall results and qualifications from the work: CD4-sorted patient repertoires appeared more clonal than healthy CD4+ repertoires, and this difference persisted after removing the putative leukemic clones. TRBV06-family usage was enriched among the top patient clones (8/27) compared with healthy controls (2/35). Main leukemic clonotypes were private to each patient, although roughly 25% appeared at low frequency in other patients' non-leukemic repertoires. Data were not HLA-matched; higher clonality in CD4+ versus CD8+ T-LGLL could reflect the relatively small sample size.

The CDR3 numbers 17 residues from cysteine through phenylalanine. Only the CDR3 region is kept as DNA, spanning 51 bases read in frame from base 1. V and J lose 0 bases and 0 bases, and a span of 16 bases separates them. CDR1 and CDR2 are read off the germline V gene (reference sequence) as SGHNT and YYREEE. The immunoSEQ assay at survey resolution was applied to genomic DNA for sequencing of TCRbeta rearrangements. Per the authors' processing: In the TCR sequencing data, the lowest productive clonotype frequency that could be detected was 2.59 x 10-5. Only productive TCRbeta rearrangements, defined as complete and in-frame sequences, were included in the analyses. The clonality of each sample was calculated as Simpson clonality in the immunoSEQ Analyzer version 3.0. Clones were binned by frequency as very rare, small, medium, large (1-20%) or hyperexpanded (>20%). OLGA 1.2.3 estimated generation probabilities, VDJtools produced V-gene circos plots, VDJdb was queried for specificities, and GLIPH identified CDR3 motifs. Drawn from immuneACCESS, this table holds only the in-frame rearrangements with V and J called that TCRdb kept. Clones are partly lost; checked studies trace under half to an unresolved V gene and leave the rest unexplained. V, J and clone size reflect that table, while D and trimming were determined from the DNA. This sample lists about 34,000 clones; 76% were detected once. The ten largest account for roughly 7% of the sample.

Healthy controls were roughly 35 blood donors whose buffy coats came from the Finnish Red Cross blood service. All TCR-sequenced material derived from peripheral blood: patient blood samples and healthy donor buffy coats. Peripheral blood mononuclear cells were isolated by Ficoll-Hypaque gradient centrifugation. Magnetic purification was used to isolate CD4+ cells from the buffy coats of the healthy controls. Genomic DNA was extracted with the Gentra Puregene Cell and Tissue kit and quantified on a Qubit 2.0 fluorometer. About this clone: Which antigen it targets is not known. Per-nucleotide qualities are absent, and no much larger clonotype sits a single base away.

The chain links TRBV5-4 with TRBJ2-7; the D call is possibly TRBD1 or TRBD2, each sharing 6 bases. Input material: CD4+ T cells from blood buffy coats. The clonotype comes from a human donor in good health. The CDR3 here reads CASSLGGAGASSYEQYF. The DNA sequence is given as TGTGCCAGCAGCTTGGGGGGGGCCGGGGCGAGCTCCTACGAGCAGTACTTC.